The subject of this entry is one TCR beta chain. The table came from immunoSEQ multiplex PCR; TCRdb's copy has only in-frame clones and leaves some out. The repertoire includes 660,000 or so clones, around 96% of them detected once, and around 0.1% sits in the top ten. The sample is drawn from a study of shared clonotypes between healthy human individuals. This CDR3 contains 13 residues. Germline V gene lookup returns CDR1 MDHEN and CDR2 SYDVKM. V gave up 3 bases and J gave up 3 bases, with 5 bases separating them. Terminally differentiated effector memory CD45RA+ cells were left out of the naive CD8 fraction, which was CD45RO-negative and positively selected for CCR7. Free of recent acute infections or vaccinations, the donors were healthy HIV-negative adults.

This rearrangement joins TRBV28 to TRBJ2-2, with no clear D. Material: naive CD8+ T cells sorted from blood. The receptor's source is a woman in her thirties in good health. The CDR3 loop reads CASSFTYTGELFF. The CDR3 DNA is TGTGCCAGCAGTTTTACCTACACCGGGGAGCTGTTTTTT.